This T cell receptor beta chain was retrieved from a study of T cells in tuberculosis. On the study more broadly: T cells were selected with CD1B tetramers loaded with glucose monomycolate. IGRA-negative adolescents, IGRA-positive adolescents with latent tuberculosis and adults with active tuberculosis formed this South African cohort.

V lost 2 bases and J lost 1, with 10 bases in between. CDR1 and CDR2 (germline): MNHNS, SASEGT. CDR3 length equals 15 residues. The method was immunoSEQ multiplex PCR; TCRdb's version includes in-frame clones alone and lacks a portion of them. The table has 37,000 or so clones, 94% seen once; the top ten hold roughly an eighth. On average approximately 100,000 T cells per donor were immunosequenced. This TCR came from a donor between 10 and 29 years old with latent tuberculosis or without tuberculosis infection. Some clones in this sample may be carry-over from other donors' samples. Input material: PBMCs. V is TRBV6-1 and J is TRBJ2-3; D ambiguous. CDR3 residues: CASSEFGSRTDTQYF. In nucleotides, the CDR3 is TGTGCCAGCAGTGAATTTGGTAGCCGCACAGATACGCAGTATTTT.